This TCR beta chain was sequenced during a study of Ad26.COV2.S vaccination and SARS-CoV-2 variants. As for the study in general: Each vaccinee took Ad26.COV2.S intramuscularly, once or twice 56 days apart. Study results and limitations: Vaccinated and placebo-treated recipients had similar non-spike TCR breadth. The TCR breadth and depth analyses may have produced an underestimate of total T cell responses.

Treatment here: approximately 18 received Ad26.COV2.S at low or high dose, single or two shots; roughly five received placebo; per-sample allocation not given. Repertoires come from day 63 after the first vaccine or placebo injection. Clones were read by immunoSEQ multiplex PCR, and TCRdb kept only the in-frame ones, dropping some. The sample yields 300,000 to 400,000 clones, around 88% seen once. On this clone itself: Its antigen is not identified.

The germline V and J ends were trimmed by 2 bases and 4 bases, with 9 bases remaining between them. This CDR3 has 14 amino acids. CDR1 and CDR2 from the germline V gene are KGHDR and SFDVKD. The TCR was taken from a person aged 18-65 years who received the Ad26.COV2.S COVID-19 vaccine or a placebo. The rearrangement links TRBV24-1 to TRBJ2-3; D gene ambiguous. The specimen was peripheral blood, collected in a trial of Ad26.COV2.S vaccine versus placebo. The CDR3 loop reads CATSDWLEPDTQYF. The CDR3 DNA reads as TGTGCCACCAGTGATTGGTTAGAGCCAGATACGCAGTATTTT.